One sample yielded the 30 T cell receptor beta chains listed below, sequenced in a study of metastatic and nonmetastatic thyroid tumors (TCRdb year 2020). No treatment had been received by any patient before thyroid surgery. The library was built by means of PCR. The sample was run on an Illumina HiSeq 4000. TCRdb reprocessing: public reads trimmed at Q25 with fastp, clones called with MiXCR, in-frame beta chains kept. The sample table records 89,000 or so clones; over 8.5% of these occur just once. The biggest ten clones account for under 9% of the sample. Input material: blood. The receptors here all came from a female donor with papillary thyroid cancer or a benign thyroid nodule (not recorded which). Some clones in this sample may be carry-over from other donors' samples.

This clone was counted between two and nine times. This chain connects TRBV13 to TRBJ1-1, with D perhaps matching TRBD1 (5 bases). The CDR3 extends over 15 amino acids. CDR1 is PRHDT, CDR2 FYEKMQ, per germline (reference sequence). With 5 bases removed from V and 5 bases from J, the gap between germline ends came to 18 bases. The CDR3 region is CASSPQGPWETEAFF. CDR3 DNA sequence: TGTGCCAGCAGCCCGCAGGGTCCATGGGAGACTGAAGCTTTCTTT.

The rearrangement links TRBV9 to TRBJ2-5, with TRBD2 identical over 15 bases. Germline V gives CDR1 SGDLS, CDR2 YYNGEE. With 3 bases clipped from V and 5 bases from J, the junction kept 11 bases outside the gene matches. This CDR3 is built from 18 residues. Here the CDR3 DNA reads TGTGCCAGCAGCGCCTCCGGACTAGCGGGGGGGATGGCCGAGACCCAGTACTTC. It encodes CASSASGLAGGMAETQYF.

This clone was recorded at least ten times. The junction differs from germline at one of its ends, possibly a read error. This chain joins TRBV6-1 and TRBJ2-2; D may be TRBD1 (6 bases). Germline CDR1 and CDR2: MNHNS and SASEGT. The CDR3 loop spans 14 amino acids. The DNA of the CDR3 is TGTACCAGCAGTGGACAGCCTGGGGCCGGGGAGCTGTTTTTT. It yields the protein CTSSGQPGAGELFF.

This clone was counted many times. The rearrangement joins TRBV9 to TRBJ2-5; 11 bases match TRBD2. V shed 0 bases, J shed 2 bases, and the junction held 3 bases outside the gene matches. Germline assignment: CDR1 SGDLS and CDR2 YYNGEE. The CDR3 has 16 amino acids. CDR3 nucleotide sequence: TGTGCCAGCAGCGTAGGGGCTAGCGGGGGGCAAGAGACCCAGTACTTC. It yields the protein CASSVGASGGQETQYF. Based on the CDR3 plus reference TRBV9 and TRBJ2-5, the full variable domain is DSGVTQTPKHLITATGQRVTLRCSPRSGDLSVYWYQQSLDQGLQFLIQYYNGEERAKGNILERFSAQQFPDLHSELNLSSLELGDSALYFCASSVGASGGQETQYFGPGTRLLVL.

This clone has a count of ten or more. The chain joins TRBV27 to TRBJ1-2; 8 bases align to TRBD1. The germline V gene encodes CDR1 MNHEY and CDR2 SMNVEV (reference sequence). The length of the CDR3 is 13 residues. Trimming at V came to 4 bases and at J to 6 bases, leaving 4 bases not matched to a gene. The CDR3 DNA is TGTGCCAGCAGTTACGGACAGGGAGATGGCTACACCTTC. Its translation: CASSYGQGDGYTF.

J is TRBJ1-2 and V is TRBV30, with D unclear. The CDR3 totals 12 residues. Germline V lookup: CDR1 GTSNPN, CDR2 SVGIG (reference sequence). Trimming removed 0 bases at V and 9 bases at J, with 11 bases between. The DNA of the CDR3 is TGTGCCTGGAGTGTACCCGGAGCTCGCTACACCTTC. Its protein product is CAWSVPGARYTF.

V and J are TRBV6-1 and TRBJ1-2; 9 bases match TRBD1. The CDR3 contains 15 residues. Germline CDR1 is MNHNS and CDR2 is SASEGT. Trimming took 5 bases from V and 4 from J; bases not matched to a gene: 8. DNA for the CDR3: TGTGCCAGCAGTTGGACAGGGGACGATATCTATGGCTACACCTTC. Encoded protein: CASSWTGDDIYGYTF.

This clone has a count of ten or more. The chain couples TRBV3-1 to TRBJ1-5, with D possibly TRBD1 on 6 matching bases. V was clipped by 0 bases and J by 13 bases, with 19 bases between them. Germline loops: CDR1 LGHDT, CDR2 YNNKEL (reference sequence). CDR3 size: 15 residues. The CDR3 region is CASSQDSTRGATQHF. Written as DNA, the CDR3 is TGTGCCAGCAGCCAAGATTCGACGCGGGGGGCTACGCAGCATTTT.

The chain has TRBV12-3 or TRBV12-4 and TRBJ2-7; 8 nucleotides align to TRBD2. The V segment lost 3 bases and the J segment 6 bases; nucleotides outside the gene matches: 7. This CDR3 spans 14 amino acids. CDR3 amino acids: CASSFSVAGTEQYF. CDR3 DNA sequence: TGTGCCAGCAGTTTTTCGGTAGCGGGGACCGAGCAGTACTTC.

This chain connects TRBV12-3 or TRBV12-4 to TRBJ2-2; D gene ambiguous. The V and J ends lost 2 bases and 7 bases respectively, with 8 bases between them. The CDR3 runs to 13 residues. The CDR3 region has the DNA TGTGCCAGCAGTTTACGAGGCCACGGGGAGCTGTTTTTT. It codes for CASSLRGHGELFF.

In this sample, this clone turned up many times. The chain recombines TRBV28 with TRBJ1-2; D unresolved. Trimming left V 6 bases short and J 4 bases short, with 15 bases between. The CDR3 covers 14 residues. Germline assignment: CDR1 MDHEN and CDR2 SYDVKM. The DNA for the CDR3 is TGTGCCAGCAGCCCCGAGGTATCGCTCTATGGCTACACCTTC. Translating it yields CASSPEVSLYGYTF.

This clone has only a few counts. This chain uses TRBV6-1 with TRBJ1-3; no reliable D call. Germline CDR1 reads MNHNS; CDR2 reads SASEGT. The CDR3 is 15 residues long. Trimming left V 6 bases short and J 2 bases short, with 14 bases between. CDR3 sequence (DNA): TGTGCCAGCAGCCTACCAGCAGGTGCTGGAAACACCATATATTTT. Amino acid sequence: CASSLPAGAGNTIYF.

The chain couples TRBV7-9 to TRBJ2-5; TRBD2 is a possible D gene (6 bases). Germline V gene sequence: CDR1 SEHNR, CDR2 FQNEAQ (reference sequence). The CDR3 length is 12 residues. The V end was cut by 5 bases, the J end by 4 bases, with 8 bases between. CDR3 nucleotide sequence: TGTGCCAGCAGCACCGGGAGAGAGACCCAGTACTTC. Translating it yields CASSTGRETQYF.

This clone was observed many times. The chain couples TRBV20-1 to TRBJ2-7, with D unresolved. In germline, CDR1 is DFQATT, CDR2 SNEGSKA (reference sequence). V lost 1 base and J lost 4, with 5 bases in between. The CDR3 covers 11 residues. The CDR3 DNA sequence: TGCAGTGCTAGAGTGGGTTACGAGCAGTACTTC. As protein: CSARVGYEQYF.

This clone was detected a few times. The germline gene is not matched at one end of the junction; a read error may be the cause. CDR3 amino acids: CASSEGWSVAKSIQYF. Here the CDR3 DNA reads TGTGCCAGCAGTGAAGGATGGAGTGTAGCCAAAAGCATTCAGTACTTC. The V and J genes are TRBV6-1 and TRBJ2-4; D is uncertain. Germline values: CDR1 MNHNS, CDR2 SASEGT. This CDR3 is built from 16 residues.

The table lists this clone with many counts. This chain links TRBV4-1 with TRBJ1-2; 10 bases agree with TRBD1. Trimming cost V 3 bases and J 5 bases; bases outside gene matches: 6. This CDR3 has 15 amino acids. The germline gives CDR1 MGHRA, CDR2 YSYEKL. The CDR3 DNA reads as TGCGCCAGCAGCCACCCTGACAGGGGGCCGTATGGCTACACCTTC. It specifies CASSHPDRGPYGYTF.

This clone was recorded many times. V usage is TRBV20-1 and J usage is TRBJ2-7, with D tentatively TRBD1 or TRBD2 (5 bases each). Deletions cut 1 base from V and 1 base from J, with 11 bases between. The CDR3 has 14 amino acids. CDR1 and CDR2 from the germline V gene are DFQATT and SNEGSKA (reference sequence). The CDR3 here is CSARGDGVSYEQYF. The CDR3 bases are TGCAGTGCTAGAGGGGACGGGGTTTCCTACGAGCAGTACTTC.

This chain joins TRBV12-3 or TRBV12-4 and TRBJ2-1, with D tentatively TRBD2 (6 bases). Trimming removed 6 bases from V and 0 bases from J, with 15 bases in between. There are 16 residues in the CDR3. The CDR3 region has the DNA TGTGCCAGCAGCCCAACTAGCTCCAGCTCCTACAATGAGCAGTTCTTC. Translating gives CASSPTSSSSYNEQFF.

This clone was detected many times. CDR3 loop: CATSRGWANTEAFF. In DNA form, the CDR3 reads TGTGCCACCAGCAGAGGTTGGGCGAACACTGAAGCTTTCTTT. V is TRBV15 and J is TRBJ1-1; no clear D. The V end was cut by 1 base, the J end by 1 base, with 7 bases between. CDR1 and CDR2 from the germline V gene are LNHNV and YYDKDF (reference sequence). The CDR3 sequence is 14 residues long.

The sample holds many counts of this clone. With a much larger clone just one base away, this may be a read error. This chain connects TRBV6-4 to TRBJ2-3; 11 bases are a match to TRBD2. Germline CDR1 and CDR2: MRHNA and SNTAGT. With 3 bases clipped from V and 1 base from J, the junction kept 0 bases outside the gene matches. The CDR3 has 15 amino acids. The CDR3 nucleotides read TGTGCCAGCAGTGAGACTAGCGGGGGCACAGATACGCAGTATTTT. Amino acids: CASSETSGGTDTQYF.

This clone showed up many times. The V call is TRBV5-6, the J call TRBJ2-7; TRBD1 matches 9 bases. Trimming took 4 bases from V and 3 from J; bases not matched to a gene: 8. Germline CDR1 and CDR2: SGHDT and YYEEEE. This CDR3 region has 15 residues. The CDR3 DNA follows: TGTGCCAGCAGCCCCGGACAGGGGACCCTCTACGAGCAGTACTTC. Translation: CASSPGQGTLYEQYF.

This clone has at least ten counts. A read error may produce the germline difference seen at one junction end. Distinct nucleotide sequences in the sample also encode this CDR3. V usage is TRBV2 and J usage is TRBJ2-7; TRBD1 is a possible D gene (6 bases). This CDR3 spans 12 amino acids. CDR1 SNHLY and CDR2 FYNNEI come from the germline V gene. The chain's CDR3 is CASSTQGYEQYF. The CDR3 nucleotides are TGTGCCAGCAGCACACAGGGCTACGAGCAGTACTTT.

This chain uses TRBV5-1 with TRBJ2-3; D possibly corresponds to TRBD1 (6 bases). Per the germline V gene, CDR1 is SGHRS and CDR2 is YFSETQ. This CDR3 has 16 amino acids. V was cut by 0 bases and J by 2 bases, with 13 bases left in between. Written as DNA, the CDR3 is TGCGCCAGCAGCTTGGGGTGGGGGCGTGACACAGATACGCAGTATTTT. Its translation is CASSLGWGRDTDTQYF.

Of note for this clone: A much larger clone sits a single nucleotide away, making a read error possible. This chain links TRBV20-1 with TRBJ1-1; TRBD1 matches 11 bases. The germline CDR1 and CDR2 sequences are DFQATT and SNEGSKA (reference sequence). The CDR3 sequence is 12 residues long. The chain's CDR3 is CSAWDRGTEDFF. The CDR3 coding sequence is TGCAGTGCTTGGGACAGGGGGACCGAAGATTTCTTT.

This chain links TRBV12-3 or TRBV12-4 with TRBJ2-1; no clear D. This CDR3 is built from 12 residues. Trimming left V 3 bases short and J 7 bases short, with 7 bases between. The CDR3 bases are TGTGCCAGCAGTTTTAGTAAAAATGAGCAGTTCTTC. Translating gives CASSFSKNEQFF.

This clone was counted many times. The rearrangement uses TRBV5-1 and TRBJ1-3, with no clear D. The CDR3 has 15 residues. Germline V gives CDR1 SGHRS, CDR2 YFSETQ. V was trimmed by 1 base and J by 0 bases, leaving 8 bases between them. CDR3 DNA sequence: TGCGCCAGCAGCTTGCGGGCGGACTCTGGAAACACCATATATTTT. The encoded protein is CASSLRADSGNTIYF.

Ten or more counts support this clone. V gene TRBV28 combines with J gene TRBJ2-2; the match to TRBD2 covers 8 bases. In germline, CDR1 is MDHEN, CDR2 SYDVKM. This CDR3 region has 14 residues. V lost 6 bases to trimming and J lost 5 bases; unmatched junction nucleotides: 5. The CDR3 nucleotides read TGTGCCAGCAGCCCGACGGGAGGGACCGGGGAGCTGTTTTTT. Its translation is CASSPTGGTGELFF.

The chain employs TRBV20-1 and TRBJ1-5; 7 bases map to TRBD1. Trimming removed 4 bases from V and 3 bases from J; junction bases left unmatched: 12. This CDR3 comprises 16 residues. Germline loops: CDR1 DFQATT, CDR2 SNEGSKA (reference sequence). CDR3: CSATVPFGTDNQPQHF. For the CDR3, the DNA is TGCAGTGCTACGGTACCCTTTGGGACAGACAATCAGCCCCAGCATTTT.

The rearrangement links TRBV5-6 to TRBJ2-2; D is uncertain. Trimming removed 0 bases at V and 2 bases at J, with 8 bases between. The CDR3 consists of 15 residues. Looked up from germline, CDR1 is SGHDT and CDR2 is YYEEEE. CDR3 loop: CASSLGLLNTGELFF. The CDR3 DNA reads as TGTGCCAGCAGCTTGGGACTTCTAAACACCGGGGAGCTGTTTTTT.

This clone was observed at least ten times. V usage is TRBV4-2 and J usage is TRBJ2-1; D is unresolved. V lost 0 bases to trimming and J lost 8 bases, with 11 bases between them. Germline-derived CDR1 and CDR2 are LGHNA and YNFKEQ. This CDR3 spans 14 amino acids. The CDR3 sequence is CASSQDGPADEQFF. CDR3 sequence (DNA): TGTGCCAGCAGCCAAGATGGACCGGCGGATGAGCAGTTCTTC.